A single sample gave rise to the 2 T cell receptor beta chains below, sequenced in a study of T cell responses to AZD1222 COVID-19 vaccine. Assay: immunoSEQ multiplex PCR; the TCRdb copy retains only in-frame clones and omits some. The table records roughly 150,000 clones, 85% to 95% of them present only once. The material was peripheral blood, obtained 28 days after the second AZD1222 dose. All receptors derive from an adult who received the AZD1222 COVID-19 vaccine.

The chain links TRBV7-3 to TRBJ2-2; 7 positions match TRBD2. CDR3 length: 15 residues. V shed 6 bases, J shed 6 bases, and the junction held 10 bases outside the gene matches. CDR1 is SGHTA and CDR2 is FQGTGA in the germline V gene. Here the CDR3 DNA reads TGTGCCAGCAGTCCCGGCGGGGGATCGGCCGGGGAGCTGTTTTTT. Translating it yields CASSPGGGSAGELFF.

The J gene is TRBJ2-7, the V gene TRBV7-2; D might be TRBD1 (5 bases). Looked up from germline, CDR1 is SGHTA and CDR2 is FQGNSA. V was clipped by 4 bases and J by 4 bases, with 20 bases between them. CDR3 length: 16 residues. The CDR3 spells CASSSRQGLIGYEQYF. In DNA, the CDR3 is TGTGCCAGCAGCTCCCGCCAGGGATTAATAGGATACGAGCAGTACTTC.